This T cell receptor beta chain was sequenced during a study of blood T cell repertoires in COVID-19. Turning to the study itself: Collection of acute and convalescent COVID-19 samples took place in the United States, Italy and Spain. Sources were T cells, B-cell-depleted T cells, or PBMCs; the material itself was cDNA or gDNA.

Methods used by the authors: It was from reference gene primer amplification that nucleated cell counts were estimated. Clones were sequenced by immunoSEQ multiplex PCR, and TCRdb holds only the in-frame ones, with some missing. V and J calls and clone size are given by that table; D and trimming were obtained from the DNA. The sample has about 150,000 clones, about 89% seen once; the top ten hold just under 3%. This clone appeared a single time. The V gene's germline CDR1 is MNHEY and CDR2 SVGAGI. The CDR3 spans 13 residues. The V and J ends lost 7 bases and 6 bases respectively, with 10 bases between them.

V and J are TRBV6-5 and TRBJ1-6, with D possibly matching TRBD1 (5 bases). Input material: peripheral blood. This TCR was recovered from a man aged 55 to 70 with active or convalescent COVID-19. In DNA, the CDR3 is TGTGCCAGCATGCGGGGGTCTAATTCACCCCTCCACTTT. Translation: CASMRGSNSPLHF.